This paragraph covers one T cell receptor (beta chain) sequence. Its specificity is unknown. This sample was taken from a study of CD8 T cells in ankylosing spondylitis. Study-wide results and caveats: Disease-linked clones, CD8+, were relatively rare in peripheral blood.

Quantitative 5'-RACE with molecular barcodes produced the TCR beta libraries. TCRdb recomputed calls from the 5' RACE reads with MiXCR, one row per CDR3 protein. The sample gives fewer than 400,000 distinct CDR3 sequences, roughly 14% of which show up once; 1.1% is in the top ten. The CDR3 consists of 15 residues. The V gene's germline CDR1 is MNHNS and CDR2 SASEGT. The V gene end was trimmed by 5 bases and the J gene end by 2 bases; junction bases not matched to a gene: 2. The chain joins TRBV6-1 to TRBJ2-6, with 8 bases aligning to TRBD1. This TCR derives from a male donor with ankylosing spondylitis or in good health (not recorded which). Specimen: blood, either unsorted or a sorted T cell fraction (not recorded which). The CDR3 sequence is CASSRRGPGANVLTF. Written as DNA, the CDR3 is TGTGCCAGCAGTCGCAGGGGGCCTGGGGCCAACGTCCTGACTTTC.